This entry concerns a single TCR beta chain. Germline values: CDR1 MNHEY, CDR2 SVGAGI. The CDR3 sequence is 14 residues long. V shed 5 bases, J shed 3 bases, and the junction held 3 bases outside the gene matches. The entry originates in a study of blood T cell repertoires in COVID-19. Clones were read by immunoSEQ multiplex PCR, and TCRdb kept only the in-frame ones, dropping some. Among tens of thousands of clones, around 80% were seen once, and the ten largest hold less than 6.5%. The specimen sequenced was peripheral blood. This rearrangement joins TRBV6-5 to TRBJ1-1; 10 bases are a match to TRBD1. The clonotype originates from a man aged 45 to 65 with active COVID-19. This CDR3 reads CASSRQGAHTEAFF. The CDR3 DNA is TGTGCCAGCAGTCGACAGGGGGCCCACACTGAAGCTTTCTTT.